Below, one T cell receptor beta chain is given with its context. With a J-beta primer mix and a sample-barcoded 5' primer, a second PCR ran roughly 6 to 11 cycles. TCRdb ran MiXCR on the 5' RACE reads and lists one entry per CDR3 protein. This sample carries 800,000 or so distinct CDR3 sequences, under 80% of them seen once, and the ten largest clones take 28%. This sample was included in a study of blood T cells in healthy people across ages. The CDR3 contains 13 residues. Germline values: CDR1 SQVTM, CDR2 ANQGSEA. After removal of 7 bases from V and 0 bases from J, the junction contained 4 bases not matched to a gene.

Sequenced material: blood. This receptor was obtained from a man aged 25-45 years in good health. The rearrangement links TRBV29-1 to TRBJ1-2; TRBD1 matches 8 bases. This CDR3 is CSAGDRPNYGYTF. Here the CDR3 DNA reads TGCAGCGCCGGGGACAGGCCTAACTATGGCTACACCTTC. The full variable domain, rest sourced from reference TRBV29-1 and TRBJ1-2, is SAVISQKPSRDICQRGTSLTIQCQVDSQVTMMFWYRQQPGQSLTLIATANQGSEATYESGFVIDKFPISRPNLTFSTLTVSNMSPEDSSIYLCSAGDRPNYGYTFGSGTRLTVV.